The subject of this entry is one T cell receptor beta chain. The record originates from a study of control samples from healthy donors and cancer patients. The CDR3 totals 13 residues. V lost 6 bases and J lost 10, with 13 bases in between. Germline V gene data show CDR1 as MNHEY and CDR2 as SVGAGI. TCRdb's table, derived via immunoSEQ multiplex PCR, lists solely in-frame clones and lacks some. This sample carries roughly 130,000 clones, about nine tenths of them seen once, and the ten largest clones take more than 2%. The sample taken for sequencing was blood. V and J are TRBV6-5 and TRBJ1-6; no clear D gene. The TCR sequence derives from a man in his late teens or twenties in good health. CDR3: CASRGGIKSPLHF. The DNA for the CDR3 is TGTGCCAGCAGGGGCGGCATAAAATCACCCCTCCACTTT.